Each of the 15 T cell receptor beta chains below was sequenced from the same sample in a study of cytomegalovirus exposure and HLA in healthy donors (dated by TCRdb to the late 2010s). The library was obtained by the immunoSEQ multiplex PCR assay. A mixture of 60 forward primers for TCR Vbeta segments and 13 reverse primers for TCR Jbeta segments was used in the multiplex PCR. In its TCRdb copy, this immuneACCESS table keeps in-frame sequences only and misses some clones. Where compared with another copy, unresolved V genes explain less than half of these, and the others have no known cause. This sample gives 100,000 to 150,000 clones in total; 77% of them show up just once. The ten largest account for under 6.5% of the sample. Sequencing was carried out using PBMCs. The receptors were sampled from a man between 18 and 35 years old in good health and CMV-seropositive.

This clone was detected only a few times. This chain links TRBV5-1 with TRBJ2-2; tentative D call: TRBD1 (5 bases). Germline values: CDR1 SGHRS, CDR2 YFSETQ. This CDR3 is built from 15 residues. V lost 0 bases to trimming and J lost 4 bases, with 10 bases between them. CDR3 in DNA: TGCGCCAGCAGCTTGGATCCAGGGCGCACCGGGGAGCTGTTTTTT. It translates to CASSLDPGRTGELFF.

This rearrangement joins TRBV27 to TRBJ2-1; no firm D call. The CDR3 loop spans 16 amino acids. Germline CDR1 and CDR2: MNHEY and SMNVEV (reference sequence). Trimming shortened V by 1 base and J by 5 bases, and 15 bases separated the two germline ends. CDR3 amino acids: CASSLLLSGGNNEQFF. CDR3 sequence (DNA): TGTGCCAGCAGTTTATTACTGTCGGGTGGAAACAATGAGCAGTTCTTC.

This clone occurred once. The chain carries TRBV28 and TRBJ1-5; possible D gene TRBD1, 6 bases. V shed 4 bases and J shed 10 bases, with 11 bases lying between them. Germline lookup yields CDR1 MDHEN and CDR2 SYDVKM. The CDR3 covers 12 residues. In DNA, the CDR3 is TGTGCCAGCAGTTCCCCCAGGGGACCCCAGCATTTT. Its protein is CASSSPRGPQHF.

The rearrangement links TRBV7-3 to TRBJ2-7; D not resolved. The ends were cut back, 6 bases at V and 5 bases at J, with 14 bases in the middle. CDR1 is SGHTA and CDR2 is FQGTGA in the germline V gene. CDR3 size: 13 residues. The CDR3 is CASRRSNKNEQYF. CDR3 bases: TGTGCCAGCAGACGGAGTAATAAAAACGAGCAGTACTTC.

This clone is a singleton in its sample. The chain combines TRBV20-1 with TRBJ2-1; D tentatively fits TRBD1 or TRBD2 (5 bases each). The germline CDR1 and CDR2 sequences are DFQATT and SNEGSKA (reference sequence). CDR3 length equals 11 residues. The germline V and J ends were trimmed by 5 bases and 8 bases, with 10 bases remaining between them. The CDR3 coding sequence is TGCAGTGCTCGAGGGGCCTATGAGCAGTTCTTC. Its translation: CSARGAYEQFF.

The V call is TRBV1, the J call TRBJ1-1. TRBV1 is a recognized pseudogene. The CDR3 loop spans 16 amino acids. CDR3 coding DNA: TGCACCAGCAGCCTCGGGATGCAGGGAGTTAGCGGAGAAGCTTTCTTT. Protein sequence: CTSSLGMQGVSGEAFF.

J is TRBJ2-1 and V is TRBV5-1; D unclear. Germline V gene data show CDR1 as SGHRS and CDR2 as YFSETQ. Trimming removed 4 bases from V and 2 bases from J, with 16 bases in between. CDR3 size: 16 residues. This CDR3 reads CASSPRGLTTYNEQFF. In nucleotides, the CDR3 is TGCGCCAGCAGCCCCCGAGGTCTAACTACCTACAATGAGCAGTTCTTC.

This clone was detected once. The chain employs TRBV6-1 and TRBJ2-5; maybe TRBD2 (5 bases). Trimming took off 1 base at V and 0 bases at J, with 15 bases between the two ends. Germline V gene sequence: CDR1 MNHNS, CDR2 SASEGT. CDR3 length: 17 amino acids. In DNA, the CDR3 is TGTGCCAGCAGTGAAGTTCCCGGGATTAACCACCAAGAGACCCAGTACTTC. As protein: CASSEVPGINHQETQYF.

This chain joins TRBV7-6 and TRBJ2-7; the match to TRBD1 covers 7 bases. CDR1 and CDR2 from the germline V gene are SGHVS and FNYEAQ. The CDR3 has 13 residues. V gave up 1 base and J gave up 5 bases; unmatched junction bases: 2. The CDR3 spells CASSLEQGNEQYF. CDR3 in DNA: TGTGCCAGCAGCTTAGAACAGGGGAACGAGCAGTACTTC.

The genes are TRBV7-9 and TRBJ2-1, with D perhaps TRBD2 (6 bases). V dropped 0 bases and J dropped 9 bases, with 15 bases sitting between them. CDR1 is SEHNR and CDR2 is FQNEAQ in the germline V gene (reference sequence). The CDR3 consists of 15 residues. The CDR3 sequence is CASSLAAGLWVEQFF. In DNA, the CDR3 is TGTGCCAGCAGCTTAGCAGCGGGCCTATGGGTTGAGCAGTTCTTC.

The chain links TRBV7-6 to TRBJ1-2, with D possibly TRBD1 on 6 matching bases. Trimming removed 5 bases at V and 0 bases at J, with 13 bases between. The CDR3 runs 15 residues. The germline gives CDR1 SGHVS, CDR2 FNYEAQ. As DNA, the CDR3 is TGTGCCAGCAGCCCCGACAGGAGATCTAACTATGGCTACACCTTC. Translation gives CASSPDRRSNYGYTF.

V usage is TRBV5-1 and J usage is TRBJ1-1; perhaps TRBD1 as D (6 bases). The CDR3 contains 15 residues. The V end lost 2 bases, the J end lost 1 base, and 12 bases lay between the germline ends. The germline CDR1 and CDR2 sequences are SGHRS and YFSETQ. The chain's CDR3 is CASSFLGRGNTEAFF. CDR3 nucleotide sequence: TGCGCCAGCAGCTTCCTGGGCAGGGGGAACACTGAAGCTTTCTTT.

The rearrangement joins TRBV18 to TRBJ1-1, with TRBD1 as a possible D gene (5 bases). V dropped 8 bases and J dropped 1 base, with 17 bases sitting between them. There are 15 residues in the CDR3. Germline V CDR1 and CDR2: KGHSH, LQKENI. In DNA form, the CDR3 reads TGTGCCAGCCAAGGACAATTGGGGTCGAACACTGAAGCTTTCTTT. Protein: CASQGQLGSNTEAFF.

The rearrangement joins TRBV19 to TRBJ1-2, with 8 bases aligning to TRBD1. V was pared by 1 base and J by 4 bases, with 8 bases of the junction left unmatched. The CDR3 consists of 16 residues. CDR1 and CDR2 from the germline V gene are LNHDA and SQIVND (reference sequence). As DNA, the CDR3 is TGTGCCAGTAGTATAGCCCTGACAGGGGACCTCTATGGCTACACCTTC. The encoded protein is CASSIALTGDLYGYTF.

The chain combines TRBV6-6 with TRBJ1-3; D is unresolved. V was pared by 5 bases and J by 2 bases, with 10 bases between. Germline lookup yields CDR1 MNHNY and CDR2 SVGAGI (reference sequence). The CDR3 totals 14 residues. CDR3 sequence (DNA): TGTGCCAGCAGTCCGGGTGCGGCTGGAAACACCATATATTTT. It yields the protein CASSPGAAGNTIYF.